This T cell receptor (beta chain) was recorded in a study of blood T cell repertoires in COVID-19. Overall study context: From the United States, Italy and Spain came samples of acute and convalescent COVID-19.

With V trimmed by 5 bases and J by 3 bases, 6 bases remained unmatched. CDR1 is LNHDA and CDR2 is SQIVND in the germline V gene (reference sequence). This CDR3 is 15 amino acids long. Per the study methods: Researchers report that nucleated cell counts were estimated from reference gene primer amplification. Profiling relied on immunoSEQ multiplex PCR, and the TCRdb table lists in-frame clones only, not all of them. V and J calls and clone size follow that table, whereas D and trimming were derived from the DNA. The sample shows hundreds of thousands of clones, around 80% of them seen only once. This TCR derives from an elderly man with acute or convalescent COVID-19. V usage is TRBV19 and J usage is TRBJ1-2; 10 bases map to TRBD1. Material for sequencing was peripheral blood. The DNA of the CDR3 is TGTGCCAGTAGTGTGGGACAGGGGTATGACTATGGCTACACCTTC. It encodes CASSVGQGYDYGYTF.